The rows below give T cell receptor beta chains drawn from one sample of a study of blood T cell repertoires in COVID-19. Here immunoSEQ multiplex PCR was the method, and the copy in TCRdb shows in-frame clones only, minus some. The sample lists roughly 160,000 clones; approximately 84% were seen once. The sample consisted of peripheral blood. These receptors were collected from a woman aged 45-59 years with COVID-19, enrolled during active disease. Both conserved end residues are part of each CDR3. The order of the fields is D gene, clone size, J gene, V gene, CDR3 DNA, CDR3 protein. The D gene is left open where the match is weak. Expanded clones are given a class, and other clones once, few, many or no size at all.

d_call: TRBD2; clone_size: .; j_call: TRBJ2-5; v_call: TRBV3-1/TRBV3-2; cdr3_nt: TGTGCCAGCAGCCCCGGACTAGCGGGGGGATGGGAGACCCAGTACTTC; cdr3_aa: CASSPGLAGGWETQYF
d_call: .; clone_size: .; j_call: TRBJ2-1; v_call: TRBV18; cdr3_nt: TGTGCCAGCTCACCCCTTGAGTACAATGAGCAGTTCTTC; cdr3_aa: CASSPLEYNEQFF
d_call: TRBD1; clone_size: .; j_call: TRBJ1-1; v_call: TRBV9; cdr3_nt: TGTGCCAGCAGCCCTCTGGCAGGGGGGGCTTTCTTT; cdr3_aa: CASSPLAGGAFF
d_call: TRBD2; clone_size: few; j_call: TRBJ2-1; v_call: TRBV6-5; cdr3_nt: TGTGCCAGTTCGCGGGGGTCCTACAATGAGCAGTTCTTC; cdr3_aa: CASSRGSYNEQFF
d_call: .; clone_size: .; j_call: TRBJ1-1; v_call: TRBV11-2; cdr3_nt: TGTGCCAGCAGCCCCCTCCAGGGTGGTCCCACTGAAGCTTTCTTT; cdr3_aa: CASSPLQGGPTEAFF
d_call: .; clone_size: .; j_call: TRBJ2-7; v_call: TRBV7-2; cdr3_nt: TGTGCCAGCAGCCCCAGGACTACAGCCTACGAGCAGTACTTC; cdr3_aa: CASSPRTTAYEQYF
d_call: .; clone_size: .; j_call: TRBJ2-7; v_call: TRBV9; cdr3_nt: TGTGCCAGCAGCGGAGAAGGGGGACCGCAGTACTTC; cdr3_aa: CASSGEGGPQYF
d_call: .; clone_size: .; j_call: TRBJ1-4; v_call: TRBV10-1; cdr3_nt: TGCGCCCGCTCTGGGGGGGAATTTAATGAAAAACTGTTTTTT; cdr3_aa: CARSGGEFNEKLFF
d_call: .; clone_size: .; j_call: TRBJ1-4; v_call: TRBV5-4; cdr3_nt: TGTGCCAGCAGCTTGACTCCCGCAACTAATGAAAAACTGTTTTTT; cdr3_aa: CASSLTPATNEKLFF
d_call: .; clone_size: .; j_call: TRBJ1-1; v_call: TRBV30; cdr3_nt: TGTGCCTGGAGTGGGCAGTTGAACACTGAAGCTTTCTTT; cdr3_aa: CAWSGQLNTEAFF
d_call: .; clone_size: .; j_call: TRBJ1-4; v_call: TRBV6-1; cdr3_nt: TGTGCCAGCAGTGAACCGGGGTTGGATGAAAAACTGTTTTTT; cdr3_aa: CASSEPGLDEKLFF
d_call: .; clone_size: .; j_call: TRBJ1-1; v_call: TRBV19; cdr3_nt: TGTGCCAGTAGTGGACAGTCGGTGGGGAACACTGAAGCTTTCTTT; cdr3_aa: CASSGQSVGNTEAFF
d_call: .; clone_size: once; j_call: TRBJ2-7; v_call: TRBV6-6; cdr3_nt: TGTGCCAGCAGTAATGACTTAACCTACGAGCAGTACTTC; cdr3_aa: CASSNDLTYEQYF
d_call: .; clone_size: few; j_call: TRBJ1-6; v_call: TRBV6-5; cdr3_nt: TGTGCCAGCAGTTACTCAGGGGCTAGGAATTCACCCCTCCACTTT; cdr3_aa: CASSYSGARNSPLHF
d_call: .; clone_size: once; j_call: TRBJ1-1; v_call: TRBV5-5; cdr3_nt: TGTGCCAGCACCTCAGGAGGCGGGGACACTGAAGCTTTCTTT; cdr3_aa: CASTSGGGDTEAFF
d_call: .; clone_size: .; j_call: TRBJ2-1; v_call: TRBV29-1; cdr3_nt: TGCAGCGTTGAAGGTCGCCTAAACAATGAGCAGTTCTTC; cdr3_aa: CSVEGRLNNEQFF
d_call: TRBD1; clone_size: .; j_call: TRBJ2-1; v_call: TRBV7-2; cdr3_nt: TGTGCCAGCAGCCTCGACAGGGGATACAATGAGCAGTTCTTC; cdr3_aa: CASSLDRGYNEQFF
d_call: TRBD2; clone_size: .; j_call: TRBJ2-1; v_call: TRBV11-3; cdr3_nt: TGTGCCAGCAGCTTAGAAGGAGGGAGGGACAATGAGCAGTTCTTC; cdr3_aa: CASSLEGGRDNEQFF
d_call: TRBD2; clone_size: .; j_call: TRBJ2-3; v_call: TRBV10-2; cdr3_nt: TGCGCCAGCAGGCGGACTAGTGACTATACTACGCAGTATTTT; cdr3_aa: CASRRTSDYTTQYF
d_call: TRBD2; clone_size: .; j_call: TRBJ2-1; v_call: TRBV18; cdr3_nt: TGTGCCAGCTCACCAGGGGCGGGGGGGCCGAATGAGCAGTTCTTC; cdr3_aa: CASSPGAGGPNEQFF
d_call: .; clone_size: .; j_call: TRBJ2-7; v_call: TRBV18; cdr3_nt: TGTGCCAGCTCAACAGGCTACGAGCAGTACTTC; cdr3_aa: CASSTGYEQYF
d_call: TRBD1; clone_size: few; j_call: TRBJ1-2; v_call: TRBV19; cdr3_nt: TGTGCCAGTAGTGCCCAAGCCGGGACAGGGAAAGGCTACACCTTC; cdr3_aa: CASSAQAGTGKGYTF
d_call: TRBD2; clone_size: .; j_call: TRBJ2-2; v_call: TRBV11-3; cdr3_nt: TGTGCCAGCACCAATAGCGGGGCCGAGGGGGAGCTGTTTTTT; cdr3_aa: CASTNSGAEGELFF
d_call: .; clone_size: few; j_call: TRBJ1-5; v_call: TRBV2; cdr3_nt: TGTGCCAGCAGTGAAGACAGGTACAATCAGCCCCAGCATTTT; cdr3_aa: CASSEDRYNQPQHF
d_call: .; clone_size: .; j_call: TRBJ2-7; v_call: TRBV7-9; cdr3_nt: TGTGCCAGCAGCTTAAGGGGCGGCGGCCCCTACGAGCAGTACTTC; cdr3_aa: CASSLRGGGPYEQYF
d_call: TRBD1; clone_size: .; j_call: TRBJ2-7; v_call: TRBV19; cdr3_nt: TGTGCCAGTAGTATTAAGGGGACAGGGGGCTACTACGAGCAGTACTTC; cdr3_aa: CASSIKGTGGYYEQYF
d_call: .; clone_size: .; j_call: TRBJ2-7; v_call: TRBV29-1; cdr3_nt: TGCAGCGTTGAAATACGGTACCTACCGTACTACGAGCAGTACTTC; cdr3_aa: CSVEIRYLPYYEQYF
d_call: TRBD1; clone_size: .; j_call: TRBJ1-2; v_call: TRBV19; cdr3_nt: TGTGCCAGTAGTGCCTCTCGGTACAGGGGGGGAAGGGCGACCACCTTC; cdr3_aa: CASSASRYRGGRATTF
d_call: TRBD1; clone_size: .; j_call: TRBJ1-1; v_call: TRBV6-5; cdr3_nt: TGTGCCAGCAGACTTGGACAGGCTCATGAAGCTTTCTTT; cdr3_aa: CASRLGQAHEAFF
d_call: TRBD1; clone_size: .; j_call: TRBJ1-5; v_call: TRBV12-5; cdr3_nt: TGTGCTAGTGGCCCAGGACAGGGGGCGCATAATCAGCCCCAGCATTTT; cdr3_aa: CASGPGQGAHNQPQHF
d_call: .; clone_size: .; j_call: TRBJ2-4; v_call: TRBV10-3; cdr3_nt: TGTGCCATCAGTGAGTCAGGGGCTATAGCCAAAAACATTCAGTACTTC; cdr3_aa: CAISESGAIAKNIQYF
d_call: .; clone_size: .; j_call: TRBJ1-5; v_call: TRBV10-1; cdr3_nt: TGCGCCAGCAGTGGTCCTCCCGGACAGAATCAGCCCCAGCATTTT; cdr3_aa: CASSGPPGQNQPQHF
d_call: .; clone_size: .; j_call: TRBJ2-2; v_call: TRBV11-1; cdr3_nt: TGTGCCAGCAGCTTAGCGCTTCAGGGGGGTATCGGGGAGCTGTTTTTT; cdr3_aa: CASSLALQGGIGELFF